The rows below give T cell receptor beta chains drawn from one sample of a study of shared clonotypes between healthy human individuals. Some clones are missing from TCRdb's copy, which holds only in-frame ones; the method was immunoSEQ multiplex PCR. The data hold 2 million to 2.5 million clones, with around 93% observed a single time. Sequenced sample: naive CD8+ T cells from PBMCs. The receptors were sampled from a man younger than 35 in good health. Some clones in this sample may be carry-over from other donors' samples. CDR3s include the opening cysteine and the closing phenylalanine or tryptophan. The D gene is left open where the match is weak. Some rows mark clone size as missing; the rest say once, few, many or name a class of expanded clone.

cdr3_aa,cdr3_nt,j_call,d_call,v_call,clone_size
CASSLVFGVMAYEQYF,TGTGCCAGCAGCTTGGTATTTGGTGTTATGGCCTACGAGCAGTACTTC,TRBJ2-7,-,TRBV11-2,-
CASSGTSSTYEQYF,TGTGCCAGCAGCGGGACTAGTAGCACCTACGAGCAGTACTTC,TRBJ2-7,TRBD2,TRBV6-5,-
CASSPGSWETQYF,TGCGCCAGCAGCCCGGGCTCTTGGGAGACCCAGTACTTC,TRBJ2-5,-,TRBV4-3,-
CASSLYRKQNTEAFF,TGTGCCAGCAGTTTATATCGGAAACAGAACACTGAAGCTTTCTTT,TRBJ1-1,-,TRBV28,-
CASSWQGTGNTIYF,TGTGCCAGCAGTTGGCAGGGGACGGGAAACACCATATATTTT,TRBJ1-3,-,TRBV28,-
CASSLRGTRGYNEQFF,TGTGCCAGCAGTCTGAGAGGGACGCGCGGGTACAATGAGCAGTTCTTC,TRBJ2-1,-,TRBV28,-
CAWSAGNTGELFF,TGTGCCTGGAGTGCCGGGAACACCGGGGAGCTGTTTTTT,TRBJ2-2,-,TRBV30,-
CASSEPSGRATGELFF,TGCGCCAGCAGTGAGCCTAGCGGGAGGGCCACCGGGGAGCTGTTTTTT,TRBJ2-2,TRBD2,TRBV10-1,-
CASSQSSAGVVNEQFF,TGCGCCAGCAGCCAATCGTCAGCGGGAGTGGTTAATGAGCAGTTCTTC,TRBJ2-1,TRBD2,TRBV4-1,once
CASSWGAYGYTF,TGCGCCAGCAGCTGGGGGGCTTATGGCTACACCTTC,TRBJ1-2,-,TRBV4-1,-
CATSRVGDTNEKLFF,TGTGCCACCAGCAGAGTAGGGGATACTAATGAAAAACTGTTTTTT,TRBJ1-4,-,TRBV15,-
CASSYTQGMGDQPQHF,TGTGCCAGCAGTTATACACAGGGGATGGGCGATCAGCCCCAGCATTTT,TRBJ1-5,TRBD1,TRBV28,-
CASSPFRVKNQPQHF,TGTGCCAGCAGTCCGTTCCGGGTTAAGAATCAGCCCCAGCATTTT,TRBJ1-5,-,TRBV6-1,-
CASSLASGGLAGVLNEQFF,TGTGCCAGCAGCTTAGCTTCTGGAGGTCTAGCGGGAGTATTGAATGAGCAGTTCTTC,TRBJ2-1,TRBD2,TRBV7-6,-
CASSPEPLWDTQYF,TGTGCCAGCAGCCCGGAACCCCTGTGGGATACGCAGTATTTT,TRBJ2-3,-,TRBV13,-
CASSAFGELFF,TGTGCCAGCAGTGCCTTTGGGGAGCTGTTTTTT,TRBJ2-2,-,TRBV28,-
CASRPGLATNTGELFF,TGTGCCAGCAGGCCGGGACTAGCGACAAACACCGGGGAGCTGTTTTTT,TRBJ2-2,TRBD2,TRBV9,-
CASSYYVGAGGRGYTF,TGTGCCAGCAGTTACTACGTGGGGGCAGGTGGTCGGGGCTACACCTTC,TRBJ1-2,-,TRBV6-6,-
CASSLWTHSGRPEAFF,TGTGCCAGCAGTTTATGGACCCATTCAGGTAGGCCTGAAGCTTTCTTT,TRBJ1-1,-,TRBV28,once
CASSLRAGPEAFF,TGTGCCAGCAGCTTACGGGCAGGGCCTGAAGCTTTCTTT,TRBJ1-1,-,TRBV7-8,-
CASSPRPPDRQWVYEQYF,TGTGCCAGCAGTCCCCGACCCCCGGACCGGCAGTGGGTCTACGAGCAGTACTTC,TRBJ2-7,-,TRBV27,-
CASSLDLGEQYF,TGTGCCAGCAGCTTGGATCTGGGCGAGCAGTACTTC,TRBJ2-7,-,TRBV7-9,once
CASSQGAPGNTIYF,TGCGCCAGCAGCCAAGGGGCCCCTGGAAACACCATATATTTT,TRBJ1-3,-,TRBV4-3,-
CASSQGQGVEQYF,TGCGCCAGCAGCCAAGGACAGGGGGTCGAGCAGTACTTC,TRBJ2-7,TRBD1,TRBV5-1,-
CASSPTRTGDAEQYF,TGCGCCAGCAGCCCTACCAGGACAGGGGACGCCGAGCAGTACTTC,TRBJ2-7,TRBD1,TRBV4-1,-
CASKLYRYSDTGELFF,TGTGCCAGCAAGCTTTATAGGTACAGCGATACCGGGGAGCTGTTTTTT,TRBJ2-2,-,TRBV28,-
CASSKGTDTQYF,TGTGCCAGCAGCAAGGGCACAGATACGCAGTATTTT,TRBJ2-3,-,TRBV7-3,-
CASSFWGAREKLFF,TGTGCCAGCAGTTTTTGGGGGGCGCGTGAAAAACTGTTTTTT,TRBJ1-4,-,TRBV28,-
CATSRVGSGENIQYF,TGTGCCACCAGCAGAGTAGGGAGCGGGGAAAACATTCAGTACTTC,TRBJ2-4,TRBD2,TRBV15,-
CASSFSGAWNTEAFF,TGTGCCAGCAGCTTCTCGGGGGCGTGGAACACTGAAGCTTTCTTT,TRBJ1-1,-,TRBV7-9,-
CASSEQGDQPQHF,TGTGCCAGCAGCGAACAGGGCGATCAGCCCCAGCATTTT,TRBJ1-5,-,TRBV13,-
CASSVGTGAYEQYF,TGTGCCAGCAGTGTCGGGACAGGGGCCTACGAGCAGTACTTC,TRBJ2-7,TRBD1,TRBV27,-
CASSSPRVVTAGKLVGAQYF,TGTGCCAGCAGTTCACCCAGAGTCGTTACGGCCGGGAAACTAGTAGGGGCGCAGTATTTT,TRBJ2-3,-,TRBV27,-
CASRGIRRTGWETQYF,TGTGCCAGCCGAGGTATTCGACGGACAGGGTGGGAGACCCAGTACTTC,TRBJ2-5,TRBD1,TRBV27,once
CASSPLVTGSPYEQYF,TGTGCCAGCAGTCCCTTAGTGACAGGGTCTCCCTACGAGCAGTACTTC,TRBJ2-7,TRBD1,TRBV27,-
CASSDELANTEAFF,TGTGCCAGCAGTGATGAGTTAGCGAACACTGAAGCTTTCTTT,TRBJ1-1,-,TRBV6-1,-
CATNDRELSYEQYF,TGTGCCACCAATGACAGGGAACTATCCTACGAGCAGTACTTC,TRBJ2-7,TRBD1,TRBV10-3,-
CASSQGPGLFSYEQYF,TGCGCCAGCAGCCAAGGGCCGGGCCTTTTCTCCTACGAGCAGTACTTC,TRBJ2-7,-,TRBV4-1,-